This TCR beta chain was captured by sequencing in a study of blood T cell repertoires in COVID-19. Study overall: T cells, B-cell-depleted T cells, or PBMCs supplied cDNA or gDNA.

TCRdb's table, derived via immunoSEQ multiplex PCR, lists solely in-frame clones and lacks some. Here the sample spans about 75,000 clones, 84% being singletons. The V end was cut by 4 bases, the J end by 7 bases, with 13 bases between. CDR3 length equals 14 residues. Germline lookup yields CDR1 SGHTA and CDR2 FQGTGA. Sequenced input: peripheral blood. The TCR comes from a woman aged 50 to 60 with acute or convalescent COVID-19. J is TRBJ2-2 and V is TRBV7-3, with D unclear. CDR3 in amino acids: CASSSNTVGGELFF. The CDR3 coding sequence is TGTGCCAGCAGCTCGAATACTGTTGGCGGGGAGCTGTTTTTT.